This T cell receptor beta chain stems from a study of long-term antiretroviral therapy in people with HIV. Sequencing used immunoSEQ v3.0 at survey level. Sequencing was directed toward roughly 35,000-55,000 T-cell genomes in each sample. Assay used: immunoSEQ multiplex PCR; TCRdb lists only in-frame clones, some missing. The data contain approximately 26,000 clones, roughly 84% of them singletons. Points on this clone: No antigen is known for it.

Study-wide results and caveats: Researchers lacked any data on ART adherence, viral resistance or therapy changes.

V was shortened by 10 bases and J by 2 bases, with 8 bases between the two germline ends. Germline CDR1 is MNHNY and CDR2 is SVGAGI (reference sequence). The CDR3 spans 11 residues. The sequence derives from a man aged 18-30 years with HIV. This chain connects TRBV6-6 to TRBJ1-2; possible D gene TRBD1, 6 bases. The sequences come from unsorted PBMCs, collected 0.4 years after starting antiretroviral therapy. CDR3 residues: CATGENYGYTF. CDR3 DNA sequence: TGTGCCACAGGGGAAAACTATGGCTACACCTTC.